This T cell receptor beta chain emerged from a study of graft-versus-host responses after intestinal transplantation. Study information: Recipients got multivisceral, liver-intestinal, or isolated intestinal transplants. The study gave all recipients anti-thymocyte globulin induction, then tacrolimus and steroids for 2 to 3 years.

On this clone: Its antigen is still unknown.

General study results and limits: Some GvH clones appeared in ileal mucosa or blood before recipient bone marrow. Declining HvG levels early post-transplant were linked to peak circulating GvH clone levels.

The CDR3 covers 14 residues. Trimming took off 0 bases at V and 8 bases at J, with 8 bases between the two ends. Germline V CDR1 and CDR2: SEHNR, FQNEAQ (reference sequence). TCRdb keeps only in-frame clones here, not all; method: immunoSEQ multiplex PCR. The table records 15,000 or so clones, 93% of them present only once. This TCR derives from a human patient who received an intestinal transplant, so some T cells may come from the graft donor. The input for sequencing was PBMCs, taken roughly 1,000 days after intestinal transplantation. The chain couples TRBV7-9 to TRBJ1-6; D perhaps matches TRBD1 (5 bases). Written as DNA, the CDR3 is TGTGCCAGCAGCTTAGCGCAAGGGGATTCACCCCTCCACTTT. It encodes CASSLAQGDSPLHF.